The 2 T cell receptor beta chains reported below all come from one sample, sequenced in a study of cytomegalovirus exposure and HLA in healthy donors. This PCR relied on a set of 60 Vbeta primers and 13 Jbeta primers. Using immunoSEQ multiplex PCR, the repertoire was profiled, and TCRdb retains in-frame clones only, with some absent. The sample has tens of thousands of clones, approximately 72% seen once. Sequenced input: PBMCs. The source is a man in his fifties in good health and CMV-seropositive.

V and J are TRBV7-6 and TRBJ2-6; a weak D match, TRBD1 (6 bases). The CDR3 covers 18 residues. V dropped 2 bases and J dropped 0 bases, with 14 bases sitting between them. Germline V gene lookup returns CDR1 SGHVS and CDR2 FNYEAQ. DNA for the CDR3: TGTGCCAGCAGCTTACGCGTTAGGGGGAGCTCTGGGGCCAACGTCCTGACTTTC. The encoded protein is CASSLRVRGSSGANVLTF.

This clone was seen only a few times. The chain uses TRBV21-1 and TRBJ1-1. TRBV21-1 is annotated as a pseudogene. The CDR3 spans 16 residues. The CDR3 is CASSRVRPARNTEAFF. The CDR3 DNA is TGTGCCAGCAGCAGGGTGAGGCCAGCCCGGAACACTGAAGCTTTCTTT.